This TCR beta chain was sequenced in a study of PD-L1 blockade in urothelial cancer (dated by TCRdb to 2017 to 2019). Regarding the research as a whole: All patients started therapy around 2014 and received atezolizumab 1,200 mg intravenously every 3 weeks. About 90% of the roughly 29 patients were identified as males with urothelial cancer of bladder origin, and a prior smoking history was reported by 18 of 29 patients. Patients had an ECOG performance status of 0 or 1 and had received between 0 and 3 prior chemotherapy regimens. Blood samples were analyzed 3 weeks after the start of treatment (second dose) and 6 weeks after the start of treatment. Blood samples gave a median of 141,255 T cells and 77,000 or so unique TCRs, with a median clonality of 0.080. An exploratory multi-omic analysis was conducted of the somatic, immune and clinical correlates of response to PD-L1 blockade with atezolizumab in urothelial cancer. Pretreatment tumor samples and matched peripheral blood, collected serially before and after atezolizumab treatment, underwent TCR sequencing. Durable clinical benefit meant progression-free survival longer than 6 months, and TCR features were also tested against progression-free and overall survival. In the same patients, pretreatment tumors underwent whole exome sequencing and RNA sequencing in addition to TCR sequencing. Under 10 patients achieved durable clinical benefit and some 21 did not. Approximately 29 patients had pretreatment blood TCR-seq, some 25 had at least one posttreatment blood collection, and some 25 had tumor TCR-seq.

Synthetic TCR analog templates were spiked into each PCR so that absolute template abundance could be estimated from read counts. TCRbeta CDR3 regions were amplified from genomic DNA with bias-controlled V and J gene primers using the immunoSEQ assay. Sequencing of rearranged TCRbeta segments was done at approximately 20X coverage. The study's own analysis went as follows. Sequencing errors were corrected by clustering, and CDR3s were annotated against IMGT so that V, D and J genes could be assigned. Downstream analyses used only productive TCRbeta rearrangements and left out out-of-frame or stop-codon sequences. Clonality was computed as one minus Shannon entropy normalized by the log of the number of unique productive sequences. Clones differing between time points or between blood and tumor were identified by Fisher's exact test with Benjamini-Hochberg correction at adjusted p below 0.01. The immuneACCESS repertoire file appears here via TCRdb, limited to in-frame rearrangements. These files lack a portion of the clones; in checked studies, under half of the deficit traces to unresolved V genes, and the cause of the others is not known. V and J calls and clone size are those listed in that table; D and trimming were worked out from the DNA. This sample gives just over 50,000 clones in total; around three quarters of them show up just once. The ten top clones hold 3% to 4% of the sample.

Concerning this clone: The clone's antigen remains unknown. No base quality information exists; no much larger clone differs at one position.

The cohort comprised around 31 patients with locally advanced or metastatic urothelial carcinoma treated at Memorial Sloan Kettering on a trial protocol. Peripheral blood mononuclear cells were collected pretreatment and during treatment, at between 1 and 8 total time points per patient. The Qiagen DNeasy Blood extraction kit was used to purify genomic DNA from total PBMCs and from tumor samples. Collected pretreatment and during treatment, PBMCs were isolated and stored as previously described. V loses 2 bases at its end and J loses 3 bases; junction bases beyond the gene matches: 3. From its cysteine to its phenylalanine, the CDR3 spans 14 amino acids. Only CDR3 DNA remains: 42 bases, in frame from the first base. The germline V gene (reference sequence) gives CDR1 as LNHDA and CDR2 as SQIVND. Results the study describes overall, beyond this receptor: Small sample size (n of about 30) and many exploratory analyses mean the results are intended to be hypothesis-generating. Improved progression-free and overall survival was found to be associated with pretreatment peripheral blood TCR clonality below the median. At 3 weeks after the start of treatment, tumor-associated TCR clones in peripheral blood had expanded more in patients with durable benefit (n ≈ 24, p = 0.022).

The V gene is TRBV19 and the J gene is TRBJ1-2; TRBD1 lines up with 7 middle nucleotides. The sample in question was PBMCs, obtained around atezolizumab (anti-PD-L1) treatment. This TCR was recovered from a man between 65 and 80 years old with urothelial cancer. The CDR3 reads CASSIRGLDYGYTF. The DNA sequence is given as TGTGCCAGTAGTATAAGGGGGCTGGACTATGGCTACACCTTC.